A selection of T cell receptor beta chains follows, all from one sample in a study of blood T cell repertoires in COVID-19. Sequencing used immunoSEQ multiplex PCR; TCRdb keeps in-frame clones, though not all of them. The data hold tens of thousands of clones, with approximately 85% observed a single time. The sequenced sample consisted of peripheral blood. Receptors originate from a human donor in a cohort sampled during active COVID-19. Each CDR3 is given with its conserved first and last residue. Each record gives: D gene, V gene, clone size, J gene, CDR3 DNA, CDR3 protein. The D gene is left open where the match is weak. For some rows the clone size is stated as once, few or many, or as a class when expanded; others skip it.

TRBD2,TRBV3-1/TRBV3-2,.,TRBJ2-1,TGTGCCAGCAGCCATGCAGGGACTAGCGGGGGGACCCTCGGCGAGCAGTTCTTC,CASSHAGTSGGTLGEQFF
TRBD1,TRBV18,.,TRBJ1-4,TGTGCCAGCTCACGGGACAGTACCGATGAAAAACTGTTTTTT,CASSRDSTDEKLFF
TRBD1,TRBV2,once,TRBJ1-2,TGTGCCAGCAGTGGATTGAGGGGACAGGGAGGGGCGAATGGCTACACCTTC,CASSGLRGQGGANGYTF
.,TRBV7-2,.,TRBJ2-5,TGTGCCAGCAGCTTCGTGCCTCGGACTAACCCCGGGGAGACCCAGTACTTC,CASSFVPRTNPGETQYF
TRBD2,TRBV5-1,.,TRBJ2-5,TGCGCCAGCAGCCCCCGGACTAGCGGACAAGAGACCCAGTACTTC,CASSPRTSGQETQYF
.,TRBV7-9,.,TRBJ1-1,TGTGCCAGCAGCCTCGACAGTCTAGCTGAAGCTTTCTTT,CASSLDSLAEAFF
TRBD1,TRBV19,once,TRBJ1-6,TGTGCCAGTAGTCTGGACAGGGGGGCATCACCCCTCCACTTT,CASSLDRGASPLHF
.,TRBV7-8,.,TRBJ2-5,TGTGCCAGCAGCTTAGCCAACCAAGAGACCCAGTACTTC,CASSLANQETQYF
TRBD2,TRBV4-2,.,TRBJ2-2,TGTGCCAGCAGCCCCTACCAGCGGGGGGGGTTAGGGGAGCTGTTTTTT,CASSPYQRGGLGELFF
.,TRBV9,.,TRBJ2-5,TGTGCCACCAGTCGCCCGAGACCCCAGGGGTGGGAGACCCAGTACTTC,CATSRPRPQGWETQYF
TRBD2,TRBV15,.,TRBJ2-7,TGTGCCACCAGCACCCCATCCGGGGGGACCTACGAGCAGTACTTC,CATSTPSGGTYEQYF
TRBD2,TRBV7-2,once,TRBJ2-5,TGTGCCAGCAGCTTAACGAACGGGGGGGCCGGAGAGACCCAGTACTTC,CASSLTNGGAGETQYF
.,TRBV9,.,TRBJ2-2,TGTGCCAGCAGCGTCTCCGCGGGGCGGAACACCGGGGAGCTGTTTTTT,CASSVSAGRNTGELFF
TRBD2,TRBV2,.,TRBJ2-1,TGTGCCAGCAGCCCAGGGGAGCGGGGGGGTATGGATGAGCAGTTCTTC,CASSPGERGGMDEQFF
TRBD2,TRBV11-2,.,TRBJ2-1,TGTGCCAGCAGCCCGGGGCGGGGGGCCATCTACAATGAGCAGTTCTTC,CASSPGRGAIYNEQFF
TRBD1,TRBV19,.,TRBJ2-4,TGTGCCAGTAGTATAGATCCGGGACAGGATAAAAACATTCAGTACTTC,CASSIDPGQDKNIQYF
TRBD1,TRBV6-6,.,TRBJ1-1,TGTGCCAGCAGTAACGGACAGGGGGTTTCCATAGCTGAAGCTTTCTTT,CASSNGQGVSIAEAFF
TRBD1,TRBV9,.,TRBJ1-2,TGTGCCAGCAGCGTAGGGCCCGCCGGGACAGGGTTAGGCTACACCTTC,CASSVGPAGTGLGYTF
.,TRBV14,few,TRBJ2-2,TGTGCCAGCAGCTCGTTCGGAGGGGGGGAGCTGTTTTTT,CASSSFGGGELFF
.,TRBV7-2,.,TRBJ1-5,TGTGCCAGCAGCTCTAGCGTCGGGGACTATCAGCCCCAGCATTTT,CASSSSVGDYQPQHF
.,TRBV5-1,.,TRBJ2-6,TGCGCCAGCAGCTTGGGTCAGGGGAGCTCTGGGGCCAACGTCCTGACTTTC,CASSLGQGSSGANVLTF
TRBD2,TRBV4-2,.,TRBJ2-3,TGTGCCAGCAGCCGCAGCGGGGTTTCAACAGATACGCAGTATTTT,CASSRSGVSTDTQYF
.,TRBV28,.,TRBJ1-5,TGTGCCACCCGCAGCGAGGGGGGGTCCAATCAGCCCCAGCATTTT,CATRSEGGSNQPQHF
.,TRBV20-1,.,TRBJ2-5,TGCAGTGCTAGAGATCGGGAGACCCAGTACTTC,CSARDRETQYF
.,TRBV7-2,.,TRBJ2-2,TGTGCCAGCAGCCTTTCAGGGATCGGGGAGCTGTTTTTT,CASSLSGIGELFF
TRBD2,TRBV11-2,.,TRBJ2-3,TGTGCCAGCAGCCCGACTAGCGGGGGGGCGTATACGCAGTATTTT,CASSPTSGGAYTQYF
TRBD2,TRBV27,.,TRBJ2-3,TGTGCCAGCAGTGGACTAGCGGCAAGGGATACGCAGTATTTT,CASSGLAARDTQYF
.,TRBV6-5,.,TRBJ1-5,TGTGCCAGCAGTTACGGGCCGGGGCAGCCCCAGCATTTT,CASSYGPGQPQHF
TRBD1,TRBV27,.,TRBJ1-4,TGTGCCAGCAGGCCAGGGGGGACTAATGAAAAACTGTTTTTT,CASRPGGTNEKLFF
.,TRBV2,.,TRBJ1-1,TGTGCCAGCAGTGAAGCGAGGTTTGAAGCTTTCTTT,CASSEARFEAFF
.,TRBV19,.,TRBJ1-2,TGTGCCTCGGTGGGGCAGGGCCAGCGAAGCTATGGCTACACCTTC,CASVGQGQRSYGYTF
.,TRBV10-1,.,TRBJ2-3,TGCGCCAGCAGTGAAATACGAGGTTCGGCGGATACGCAGTATTTT,CASSEIRGSADTQYF
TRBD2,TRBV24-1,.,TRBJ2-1,TGTGCCACCAGTGATGGGACTAGCGGGGGGACCTACAATGAGCAGTTCTTC,CATSDGTSGGTYNEQFF
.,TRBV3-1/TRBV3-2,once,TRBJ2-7,TGTGCCAGCAGCCCAGCGTCTGTCTACGAGCAGTACTTC,CASSPASVYEQYF
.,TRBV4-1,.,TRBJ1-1,TGCGCCAGCAGCCAAGAATATTCTGGGAGTGGTGCTTTCTTT,CASSQEYSGSGAFF
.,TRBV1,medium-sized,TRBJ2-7,TGCACCAGCAGCCAAGATCTGGGCACACCGTACTTC,CTSSQDLGTPYF
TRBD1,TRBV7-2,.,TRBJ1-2,TGTGCCAGCAGCACAGACAGGGCGGGGTACACCTTC,CASSTDRAGYTF
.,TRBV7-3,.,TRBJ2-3,TGTGCCAGCAGCCCCACAAAAAACACAGATACGCAGTATTTT,CASSPTKNTDTQYF
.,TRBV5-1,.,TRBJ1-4,TGCGCCAGCAGGATGGGACAAGTCGGAGAAAAACTGTTTTTT,CASRMGQVGEKLFF
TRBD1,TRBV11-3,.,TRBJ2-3,TGTGCCAGCAGCGACATAGGACAGGGCACAGATACGCAGTATTTT,CASSDIGQGTDTQYF
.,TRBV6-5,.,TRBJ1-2,TGTGCCAGCACGGAGGGAGGGTGGGGCTACACCTTC,CASTEGGWGYTF
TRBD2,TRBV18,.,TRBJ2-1,TGTGCCAGCTCACCCTCCGGACTAGCGTCCCATGAGCAGTTCTTC,CASSPSGLASHEQFF
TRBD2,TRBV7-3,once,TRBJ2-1,TGTGCCAGCAGCTTCGCGGGGGGTAGATACAATGAGCAGTTCTTC,CASSFAGGRYNEQFF
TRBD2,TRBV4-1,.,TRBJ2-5,TGCGCCAGCAGTCGACTAGCGAGCCAAGAGACCCAGTACTTC,CASSRLASQETQYF
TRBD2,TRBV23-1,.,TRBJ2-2,TGCGCCAGCAGTGGCGGGGGGGGCCTCACCGGGGAGCTGTTTTTT,CASSGGGGLTGELFF
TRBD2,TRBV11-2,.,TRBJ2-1,TGTGCCAGCATCCGGGGGGGTGGCGGGTACAATGAGCAGTTCTTC,CASIRGGGGYNEQFF
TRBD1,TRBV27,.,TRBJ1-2,TGTGCCAGCAGTTTTAAGGGACAGGGTTCTGGCGGCTACACCTTC,CASSFKGQGSGGYTF
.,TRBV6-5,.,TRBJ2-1,TGTGCCAGCAGTCCGGGACACTCATACAATGAGCAGTTCTTC,CASSPGHSYNEQFF
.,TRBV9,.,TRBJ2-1,TGTGCCAGCAGCGAACAGGGGGGGTCCTACAATGAGCAGTTCTTC,CASSEQGGSYNEQFF
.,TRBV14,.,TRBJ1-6,TGTGCCAGCAGCCGCCGCGGCAGTAATTCACCCCTCCACTTT,CASSRRGSNSPLHF